Listed here are 7 T cell receptor beta chains from one sample, sequenced in a study of CD8 T cells in ankylosing spondylitis. MiXCR, applied by TCRdb to the 5' RACE reads, yields one record per CDR3 protein. The sample carries about 750,000 distinct CDR3 sequences, under 20% recorded once. The study's findings and limits: Ankylosing spondylitis blood appeared to carry a characteristic TCR beta motif of roughly eight highly homologous variants.

No antigen is known for these receptors. The specimen sequenced was blood, either unsorted or a sorted T cell fraction (not recorded which). The origin of the receptors is a male donor with ankylosing spondylitis.

This clonotype was detected only a few times. The genes are TRBV29-1 and TRBJ2-1; 7 nucleotides match TRBD2. The CDR3 sequence is 14 residues long. V shed 2 bases and J 8 bases; nucleotides not matched to a gene: 9. CDR1 is SQVTM and CDR2 is ANQGSEA in the germline V gene. The CDR3 DNA is TGCAGCGTTGAAAGGGCGGGAGAAGGAGATGAGCAGTTCTTC. This translates into CSVERAGEGDEQFF.

In this sample, this clonotype turned up a few times. The V call is TRBV27, the J call TRBJ2-1, with TRBD2 matching 7 bases. Germline assignment: CDR1 MNHEY and CDR2 SMNVEV (reference sequence). CDR3 length: 15 residues. J lost 2 bases, V lost 2 bases, and 3 bases had no gene match. In DNA, the CDR3 is TGTGCCAGCAGTTTACTAGCGGAAACCTACAATGAGCAGTTCTTC. This codes for CASSLLAETYNEQFF.

This clonotype was seen many times. The V call is TRBV12-3 or TRBV12-4, the J call TRBJ2-1; 9 bases are a match to TRBD1. This CDR3 spans 13 amino acids. The V segment lost 5 bases and the J segment 6 bases; nucleotides outside the gene matches: 2. The CDR3 sequence: CASSPTGGNEQFF. Here the CDR3 DNA reads TGTGCCAGCAGTCCGACAGGGGGCAATGAGCAGTTCTTC.

This clonotype was seen more than once but under ten times. The CDR3 DNA is TGTGCCAGCAGTTTATCTGCTCTAGCGGGCGATGAGCAGTTCTTC. It encodes CASSLSALAGDEQFF. This chain joins TRBV27 and TRBJ2-1; 8 nucleotides agree with TRBD2. Germline values: CDR1 MNHEY, CDR2 SMNVEV (reference sequence). The CDR3 runs 15 residues. The V gene end was trimmed by 0 bases and the J gene end by 8 bases; junction bases not matched to a gene: 6.

This clonotype was seen a handful of times. In DNA form, the CDR3 reads TGCAGTGCTAGAGAGGCTAGCCGGGATACGCAGTATTTT. Protein sequence: CSAREASRDTQYF. The V call is TRBV20-1, the J call TRBJ2-3, with D possibly being TRBD2 (5 bases). The V end was cut by 0 bases, the J end by 6 bases, with 10 bases between. CDR3 length: 13 residues. CDR1 DFQATT and CDR2 SNEGSKA come from the germline V gene (reference sequence).

This clonotype was found a few times. In DNA, the CDR3 is TGCGCCAGCAGCCAAGAGGGTGGTAGCGGGGGCCTTCAGTACTTC. Protein: CASSQEGGSGGLQYF. The genes are TRBV4-1 and TRBJ2-5; TRBD2 matches at 9 bases. V shed 0 bases and J 11 bases; nucleotides not matched to a gene: 10. Germline lookup yields CDR1 MGHRA and CDR2 YSYEKL. The CDR3 spans 15 residues.

The V gene is TRBV20-1, the J gene TRBJ1-2; D unclear. Germline-derived CDR1 and CDR2 are DFQATT and SNEGSKA (reference sequence). Between the trimmed V and J ends, which lost 0 bases and 0 bases, there was a span of 14 bases. CDR3 length: 16 residues. The CDR3 sequence is CSARDLTGQPNYGYTF. The CDR3 region has the DNA TGCAGTGCTAGAGATTTAACGGGCCAACCTAACTATGGCTACACCTTC.